Given below is one TCR beta chain in context. Its antigen is unidentified. Busulfan-fludarabine conditioning, marrow transplant, and cyclophosphamide on days +3 and +4 were administered. The source of the sample is a study of T cells after posttransplantation cyclophosphamide. General study findings and limits: TRB overlap between skin or GI tissue T cells and blood was limited. Donor-recipient repertoire similarity was low at 1-2 months, rising over year one. Recipient CMV seropositivity and CMV reactivation strongly tracked TRB clonality.

TCRdb's table, derived via immunoSEQ multiplex PCR, lists solely in-frame clones and lacks some. The sample lists 23,000 or so clones, roughly nine tenths seen once, with 12% in the top ten. The germline V gene has CDR1 MNHNS and CDR2 SASEGT. CDR3 length: 14 amino acids. After removal of 6 bases from V and 0 bases from J, the junction contained 3 bases not matched to a gene. The sequencing here drew on PBMCs, taken after allogeneic stem cell transplant with posttransplant cyclophosphamide. This receptor was taken from a female patient aged 30-39 years who received an allogeneic stem cell transplant from an unrelated donor, was CMV-positive, and had no GVHD. Among the T cells, some may be from the graft donor. V is TRBV6-1 and J is TRBJ1-2; TRBD1 aligns across 8 bases. CDR3 region: CASRPQGANYGYTF. CDR3 in DNA: TGTGCCAGCAGGCCACAGGGGGCTAACTATGGCTACACCTTC.